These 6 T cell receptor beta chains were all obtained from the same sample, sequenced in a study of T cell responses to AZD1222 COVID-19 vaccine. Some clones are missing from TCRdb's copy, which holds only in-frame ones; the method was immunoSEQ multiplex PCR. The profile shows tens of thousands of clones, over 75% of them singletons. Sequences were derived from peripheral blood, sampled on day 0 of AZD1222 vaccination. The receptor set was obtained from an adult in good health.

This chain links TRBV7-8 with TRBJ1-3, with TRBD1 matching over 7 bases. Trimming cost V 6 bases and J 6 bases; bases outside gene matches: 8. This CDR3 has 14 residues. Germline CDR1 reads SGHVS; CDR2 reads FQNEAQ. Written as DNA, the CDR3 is TGTGCCAGCAGTAGGGACAGATGGGCAAACACCATATATTTT. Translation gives CASSRDRWANTIYF.

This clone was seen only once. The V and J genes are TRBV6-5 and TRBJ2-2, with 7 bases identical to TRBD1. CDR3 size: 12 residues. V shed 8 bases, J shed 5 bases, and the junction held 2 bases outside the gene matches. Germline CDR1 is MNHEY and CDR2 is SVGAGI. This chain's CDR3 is CASGTETGELFF. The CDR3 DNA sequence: TGTGCCAGCGGGACAGAAACCGGGGAGCTGTTTTTT.

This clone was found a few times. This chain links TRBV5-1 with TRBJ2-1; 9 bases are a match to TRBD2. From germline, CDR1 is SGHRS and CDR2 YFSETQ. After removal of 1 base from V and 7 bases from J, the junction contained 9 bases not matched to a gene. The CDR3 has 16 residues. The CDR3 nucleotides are TGCGCCAGCAGCTTGAGCTTAGCGGGAGTCTGGAATGAGCAGTTCTTC. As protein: CASSLSLAGVWNEQFF.

The CDR3 nucleotides read TGTGCCAGCAGAAGGGGGCGAAACACCGGGGAGCTGTTTTTT. Protein sequence: CASRRGRNTGELFF. The chain carries TRBV6-5 and TRBJ2-2; 7 nucleotides line up with TRBD1. V lost 6 bases to trimming and J lost 2 bases; unmatched junction nucleotides: 3. CDR3 length: 14 residues. Germline lookup yields CDR1 MNHEY and CDR2 SVGAGI.

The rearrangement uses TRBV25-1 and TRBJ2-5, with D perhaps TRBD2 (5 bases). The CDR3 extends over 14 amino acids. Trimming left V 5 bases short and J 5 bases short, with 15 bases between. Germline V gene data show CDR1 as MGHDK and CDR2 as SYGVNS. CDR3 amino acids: CASSPGGGWETQYF. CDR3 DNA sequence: TGTGCCAGCAGTCCAGGAGGAGGATGGGAGACCCAGTACTTC.

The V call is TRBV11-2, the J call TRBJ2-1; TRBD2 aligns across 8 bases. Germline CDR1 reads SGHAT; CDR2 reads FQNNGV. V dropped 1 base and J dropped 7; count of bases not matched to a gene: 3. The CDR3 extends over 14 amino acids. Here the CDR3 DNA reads TGTGCCAGCAGCTTAGCGGGAGGGCATAATGAGCAGTTCTTC. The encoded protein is CASSLAGGHNEQFF.